These 22 T cell receptor beta chains came from one sample sequenced in a study of blood T cell repertoires in COVID-19. Sequencing used immunoSEQ multiplex PCR; TCRdb keeps in-frame clones, though not all of them. The data show approximately 140,000 clones, with approximately 84% seen just once and about 17% held by the top ten. The sample taken for sequencing was peripheral blood. These receptors originate from an elderly woman with acute or convalescent COVID-19.

The chain combines TRBV15 with TRBJ2-7, with TRBD2 as a possible D gene (6 bases). The CDR3 runs 14 residues. Trimming took off 3 bases at V and 1 base at J, with 10 bases between the two ends. Looked up from germline, CDR1 is LNHNV and CDR2 is YYDKDF (reference sequence). The CDR3 DNA reads as TGTGCCACCAGCAGGTCGCGGGGTTCCTACGAGCAGTACTTC. It specifies CATSRSRGSYEQYF.

The chain joins TRBV12-5 to TRBJ1-6; D is ambiguous. The CDR3 is made up of 14 amino acids. Trimming shortened V by 7 bases and J by 7 bases, and 14 bases separated the two germline ends. Germline values: CDR1 LGHNT, CDR2 FRNRAP. The CDR3 DNA reads as TGTGCTAGTGCCGACACCTGGGTCAATTCACCCCTCCACTTT. Encoded protein: CASADTWVNSPLHF.

The chain employs TRBV7-6 and TRBJ1-1; unclear D gene. Germline values: CDR1 SGHVS, CDR2 FNYEAQ. V lost 1 base and J lost 0, with 24 bases in between. CDR3 length: 20 amino acids. The CDR3 DNA is TGTGCCAGCAGCTTAGTAGAAGAACTCCAAGTCCCTTCTATGAACACTGAAGCTTTCTTT. Translation: CASSLVEELQVPSMNTEAFF.

CDR3 protein: CAWGVDRGRSNEKLFF. The CDR3 DNA follows: TGTGCCTGGGGAGTTGACAGGGGCCGATCTAATGAAAAACTGTTTTTT. The chain is built from TRBV30 and TRBJ1-4, with 8 nucleotides matching TRBD1. CDR1 is GTSNPN and CDR2 is SVGIG in the germline V gene (reference sequence). The junction had 11 bases not matched to a gene; V was cut back by 5 bases and J by 3 bases. This CDR3 region has 16 residues.

V usage is TRBV9 and J usage is TRBJ1-4, with 7 bases fitting TRBD1. This CDR3 comprises 16 residues. Germline CDR1 reads SGDLS; CDR2 reads YYNGEE. J lost 4 bases, V lost 1 base, and 7 bases had no gene match. DNA for the CDR3: TGTGCCAGCAGCGTAAAGGGGGCAGGAGGTAATGAAAAACTGTTTTTT. This translates into CASSVKGAGGNEKLFF.

The chain carries TRBV5-1 and TRBJ2-6; no clear D. Germline V gene lookup returns CDR1 SGHRS and CDR2 YFSETQ. CDR3 length: 14 amino acids. Trimming took 3 bases from V and 0 from J, leaving 4 bases between them. CDR3 sequence: CASSSSSGANVLTF. DNA of the CDR3: TGCGCCAGCAGCTCCTCCTCTGGGGCCAACGTCCTGACTTTC. Full variable domain (remainder filled in from reference TRBV5-1 and TRBJ2-6): KAGVTQTPRYLIKTRGQQVTLSCSPISGHRSVSWYQQTPGQGLQFLFEYFSETQRNKGNFPGRFSGRQFSNSRSEMNVSTLELGDSALYLCASSSSSGANVLTFGAGSRLTVL.

The chain couples TRBV2 to TRBJ2-7; no firm D call. V lost 2 bases and J lost 0, with 14 bases in between. The CDR3 extends over 16 amino acids. Germline V gene sequence: CDR1 SNHLY, CDR2 FYNNEI. The CDR3 protein is CASSEYLHSSSYEQYF. The CDR3 nucleotides read TGTGCCAGCAGTGAATACCTACACTCTAGCTCCTACGAGCAGTACTTC.

V and J are TRBV2 and TRBJ1-4, with TRBD1 matching over 9 bases. The CDR3 contains 15 residues. CDR1 and CDR2 (germline): SNHLY, FYNNEI. The V segment lost 6 bases and the J segment 0 bases; nucleotides outside the gene matches: 2. The CDR3 DNA reads as TGTGCCAGCAGGACAGGGGGTACAACTAATGAAAAACTGTTTTTT. This encodes CASRTGGTTNEKLFF. The complete variable domain, with remaining parts taken from reference TRBV2 and TRBJ1-4, reads EPEVTQTPSHQVTQMGQEVILRCVPISNHLYFYWYRQILGQKVEFLVSFYNNEISEKSEIFDDQFSVERPDGSNFTLKIRSTKLEDSAMYFCASRTGGTTNEKLFFGSGTQLSVL.

This clone was detected only a few times. In nucleotides, the CDR3 is TGTGCCAGCAGCCCGAGCGGGAGTAGGTATGAGCAGTTCTTC. Its protein product is CASSPSGSRYEQFF. The rearrangement joins TRBV5-6 to TRBJ2-1; 8 nucleotides match TRBD2. The CDR3 has 14 amino acids. Germline trimming cut 4 bases from V and 8 bases from J; bases unmatched to any gene: 8. The germline V gene encodes CDR1 SGHDT and CDR2 YYEEEE.

The chain is built from TRBV6-6 and TRBJ2-7; TRBD2 is a possible D gene (5 bases). Trimming took off 1 base at V and 3 bases at J, with 7 bases between the two ends. The CDR3 runs to 13 residues. The V gene's germline CDR1 is MNHNY and CDR2 SVGAGI (reference sequence). Here the CDR3 reads CASSYLGSYEQYF. The CDR3 coding sequence is TGTGCCAGCAGTTACTTGGGGAGCTACGAGCAGTACTTC.

J is TRBJ2-5 and V is TRBV9, with 14 nucleotides matching TRBD2. Germline-derived CDR1 and CDR2 are SGDLS and YYNGEE. The CDR3 has 19 residues. The V and J ends lost 3 bases and 0 bases, in that order; junction bases with no gene match: 10. The CDR3 DNA sequence: TGTGCCAGCAGCGCAGGGACTAGCGGGGGTCCTGGGTACCAAGAGACCCAGTACTTC. This codes for CASSAGTSGGPGYQETQYF. Full variable domain (outside the CDR3, taken from reference TRBV9 and TRBJ2-5): DSGVTQTPKHLITATGQRVTLRCSPRSGDLSVYWYQQSLDQGLQFLIQYYNGEERAKGNILERFSAQQFPDLHSELNLSSLELGDSALYFCASSAGTSGGPGYQETQYFGPGTRLLVL.

The chain couples TRBV7-9 to TRBJ1-2; 8 bases align to TRBD1. V trimming: 4 bases; J trimming: 4 bases; junction bases outside the gene matches: 5. The CDR3 loop spans 14 amino acids. Germline V lookup: CDR1 SEHNR, CDR2 FQNEAQ (reference sequence). CDR3 DNA: TGTGCCAGCAGCTCCCGGGACAGGTCCTATGGCTACACCTTC. Translated: CASSSRDRSYGYTF. Supplemented by reference TRBV7-9 and TRBJ1-2, the full variable domain reads DTGVSQNPRHKITKRGQNVTFRCDPISEHNRLYWYRQTLGQGPEFLTYFQNEAQLEKSRLLSDRFSAERPKGSFSTLEIQRTEQGDSAMYLCASSSRDRSYGYTFGSGTRLTVV.

The chain links TRBV6-5 to TRBJ2-2; TRBD2 might be the D (6 bases). The V gene lost 6 bases and the J gene lost 3 bases, with 11 bases spanning the gap. The CDR3 covers 14 residues. Germline V lookup: CDR1 MNHEY, CDR2 SVGAGI. CDR3 nucleotides: TGTGCCAGCAGCCGCGGGGTAGACACCGGGGAGCTGTTTTTT. Its translation is CASSRGVDTGELFF.

This clone was found once. V gene TRBV19 combines with J gene TRBJ1-5, with 10 bases that match TRBD1. The ends lost 7 bases at V and 7 bases at J; junction bases unmatched: 16. The CDR3 is 17 amino acids. Germline-derived CDR1 and CDR2 are LNHDA and SQIVND (reference sequence). The chain's CDR3 is CASIPQGTGVRRQPQHF. The CDR3 bases are TGTGCCAGTATCCCACAAGGGACAGGGGTACGCCGGCAGCCCCAGCATTTT. Full variable domain (rest looked up from reference TRBV19 and TRBJ1-5): DGGITQSPKYLFRKEGQNVTLSCEQNLNHDAMYWYRQDPGQGLRLIYYSQIVNDFQKGDIAEGYSVSREKKESFPLTVTSAQKNPTAFYLCASIPQGTGVRRQPQHFGDGTRLSIL.

This clone was seen a single time. The J gene is TRBJ1-4, the V gene TRBV5-1; D unclear. Germline CDR1 SGHRS, CDR2 YFSETQ. Trimming took 0 bases from V and 0 from J, leaving 9 bases between them. The CDR3 runs 16 residues. CDR3 sequence (DNA): TGCGCCAGCAGCTTGGCCGGGGAACCAACTAATGAAAAACTGTTTTTT. It specifies CASSLAGEPTNEKLFF. Based on the CDR3 plus reference TRBV5-1 and TRBJ1-4, the full variable domain is KAGVTQTPRYLIKTRGQQVTLSCSPISGHRSVSWYQQTPGQGLQFLFEYFSETQRNKGNFPGRFSGRQFSNSRSEMNVSTLELGDSALYLCASSLAGEPTNEKLFFGSGTQLSVL.

This chain uses TRBV6-5 with TRBJ1-3; possible D gene TRBD1, 5 bases. V lost 10 bases to trimming and J lost 0 bases, with 13 bases between them. This CDR3 region has 14 residues. CDR1 is MNHEY, CDR2 SVGAGI, per germline. The CDR3 loop is CATWGRHSGNTIYF. CDR3 DNA: TGTGCCACATGGGGCAGACACTCTGGAAACACCATATATTTT.

This chain links TRBV15 with TRBJ2-2; weak D call: TRBD1 (6 bases). CDR3 length equals 17 residues. V was pared by 1 base and J by 1 base, with 13 bases between. Germline V gene lookup returns CDR1 LNHNV and CDR2 YYDKDF (reference sequence). This chain's CDR3 is CATSRAYLQGNTGELFF. The DNA for the CDR3 is TGTGCCACCAGCAGAGCTTATCTACAGGGGAACACCGGGGAGCTGTTTTTT.

V usage is TRBV27 and J usage is TRBJ2-5; tentatively, D is TRBD2 (6 bases). CDR3 length: 13 amino acids. Per the germline V gene, CDR1 is MNHEY and CDR2 is SMNVEV (reference sequence). The V gene lost 9 bases and the J gene lost 3 bases, with 14 bases spanning the gap. Written as DNA, the CDR3 is TGTGCCAGTAGGTTATGGGGGGAAGAGACCCAGTACTTC. This sequence encodes CASRLWGEETQYF.

To note about this clone: Other DNA sequences within the sample encode an identical CDR3. This sequence joins TRBV27 and TRBJ1-6; the D gene is possibly TRBD1 (6 bases). Between the trimmed V and J ends, which lost 2 bases and 6 bases, there was a span of 8 bases. Germline CDR1 and CDR2: MNHEY and SMNVEV (reference sequence). This CDR3 contains 14 residues. This chain's CDR3 is CASSLGQINSPLHF. DNA for the CDR3: TGTGCCAGCAGTTTAGGACAGATTAATTCACCCCTCCACTTT.

The chain has TRBV2 and TRBJ1-4; 10 bases are a match to TRBD1. Germline CDR1 and CDR2: SNHLY and FYNNEI. This CDR3 contains 14 residues. After removal of 6 bases from V and 8 bases from J, the junction contained 6 bases not matched to a gene. DNA for the CDR3: TGTGCCAGCAGGGCGACAGGGGGCGGCGAAAAACTGTTTTTT. This codes for CASRATGGGEKLFF.

V is TRBV5-6 and J is TRBJ1-2; no clear D. CDR3 length equals 12 residues. Trimming shortened V by 1 base and J by 5 bases, and 6 bases separated the two germline ends. The germline V gene encodes CDR1 SGHDT and CDR2 YYEEEE. The CDR3 protein is CASSLRGYGYTF. CDR3 coding DNA: TGTGCCAGCAGCTTGCGGGGTTATGGCTACACCTTC. Together with reference TRBV5-6 and TRBJ1-2, the CDR3 gives the full variable domain: DAGVTQSPTHLIKTRGQQVTLRCSPKSGHDTVSWYQQALGQGPQFIFQYYEEEERQRGNFPDRFSGHQFPNYSSELNVNALLLGDSALYLCASSLRGYGYTFGSGTRLTVV.

This clone was counted a single time. The chain employs TRBV9 and TRBJ1-5, with 7 bases matching TRBD1. This CDR3 comprises 14 residues. Trimming took 7 bases from V and 6 from J; bases not matched to a gene: 10. Germline V gene data show CDR1 as SGDLS and CDR2 as YYNGEE. CDR3 nucleotide sequence: TGTGCCAGCGGTACAGGGGCCCCAGGTCAGCCCCAGCATTTT. It codes for CASGTGAPGQPQHF. Filled out from reference TRBV9 and TRBJ1-5, the complete variable domain reads DSGVTQTPKHLITATGQRVTLRCSPRSGDLSVYWYQQSLDQGLQFLIQYYNGEERAKGNILERFSAQQFPDLHSELNLSSLELGDSALYFCASGTGAPGQPQHFGDGTRLSIL.